These 25 T cell receptor beta chains share one sample of origin, sequenced in a study of blood T cell repertoires in COVID-19. Libraries were prepared by immunoSEQ multiplex PCR; TCRdb keeps only in-frame clonotypes and omits some of them. The sample holds 90,000 to 100,000 clones, around three quarters seen once. The sequenced sample was peripheral blood. These receptors came from a woman in her fifties or sixties in a cohort sampled during active or convalescent COVID-19.

This sequence joins TRBV7-3 and TRBJ2-7; D gene ambiguous. Per the germline V gene, CDR1 is SGHTA and CDR2 is FQGTGA. The CDR3 runs to 13 residues. Trimming removed 4 bases at V and 3 bases at J, with 10 bases between. The CDR3 region is CASSSQARYEQYF. DNA of the CDR3: TGTGCCAGCAGCTCCCAGGCACGCTACGAGCAGTACTTC.

This chain joins TRBV5-1 and TRBJ1-6; 9 bases fit TRBD1. The CDR3 loop spans 14 amino acids. Looked up from germline, CDR1 is SGHRS and CDR2 is YFSETQ. V gave up 1 base and J gave up 8 bases; unmatched junction bases: 1. The CDR3 here is CASSLRDRDSPLHF. CDR3 DNA: TGCGCCAGCAGCTTGAGGGACAGGGATTCACCCCTCCACTTT.

The chain links TRBV5-1 to TRBJ2-3, with TRBD2 matching over 12 bases. J lost 6 bases, V lost 5 bases, and 10 bases had no gene match. The CDR3 spans 16 residues. Germline assignment: CDR1 SGHRS and CDR2 YFSETQ. Here the CDR3 DNA reads TGCGCCAGCAGACTCCAAACTAGCGGGGGGATGGATACGCAGTATTTT. Protein: CASRLQTSGGMDTQYF.

V gene TRBV4-3 combines with J gene TRBJ1-6, with D maybe TRBD1 (5 bases). The length of the CDR3 is 15 residues. The ends were cut back, 4 bases at V and 3 bases at J, with 10 bases in the middle. CDR1 and CDR2 (germline): LGHNA, YSLEER. CDR3 sequence (DNA): TGCGCCAGCAGCCCCTCGGGGGACTATAATTCACCCCTCCACTTT. Its protein is CASSPSGDYNSPLHF.

For the CDR3, the DNA is TGTGCCAGCAGTTACCATTCAGGGAAAAGCTCCTACGAGCAGTACTTC. This sequence encodes CASSYHSGKSSYEQYF. This chain links TRBV6-6 with TRBJ2-7, with D possibly matching TRBD1 (5 bases). V was trimmed by 2 bases and J by 0 bases, leaving 14 bases between them. The CDR3 is 16 amino acids. Germline V gene lookup returns CDR1 MNHNY and CDR2 SVGAGI (reference sequence).

The chain carries TRBV5-1 and TRBJ2-1, with 10 bases matching TRBD2. Germline V gene lookup returns CDR1 SGHRS and CDR2 YFSETQ. The J segment lost 5 bases and the V segment lost 8 bases, leaving 7 bases of the junction unmatched. The CDR3 runs 14 residues. The CDR3 protein is CASKRGGNDNEQFF. CDR3 sequence (DNA): TGCGCCAGTAAGCGGGGGGGCAACGACAATGAGCAGTTCTTC.

Here the CDR3 DNA reads TGTGCCAGCTCACTAGGGACATACACCGGGGAGCTGTTTTTT. Its translation: CASSLGTYTGELFF. V and J are TRBV18 and TRBJ2-2, with D possibly being TRBD1 (6 bases). This CDR3 region has 14 residues. The V gene lost 4 bases and the J gene lost 3 bases, with 9 bases spanning the gap. Germline loops: CDR1 KGHSH, CDR2 LQKENI. Full variable domain (missing parts from reference TRBV18 and TRBJ2-2): NAGVMQNPRHLVRRRGQEARLRCSPMKGHSHVYWYRQLPEEGLKFMVYLQKENIIDESGMPKERFSAEFPKEGPSILRIQQVVRGDSAAYFCASSLGTYTGELFFGEGSRLTVL.

In DNA form, the CDR3 reads TGTGCCAGCAGCCAGATTACACAGGAACGCCATGAAAAACTGTTTTTT. Its translation is CASSQITQERHEKLFF. The chain recombines TRBV4-2 with TRBJ1-4; TRBD1 might be the D (5 bases). V was trimmed by 3 bases and J by 6 bases, leaving 17 bases between them. This CDR3 comprises 16 residues. CDR1 and CDR2 (germline): LGHNA, YNFKEQ.

The sample holds a few counts of this clone. This chain links TRBV5-1 with TRBJ1-4; no clear D. Per the germline V gene, CDR1 is SGHRS and CDR2 is YFSETQ. The CDR3 covers 14 residues. V was pared by 2 bases and J by 0 bases, with 5 bases between. CDR3 bases: TGCGCCAGCAGCTTCAGTGCAACTAATGAAAAACTGTTTTTT. It specifies CASSFSATNEKLFF.

The chain's CDR3 is CASGTGTGWGEQYF. CDR3 coding DNA: TGTGCTAGTGGTACCGGGACAGGGTGGGGCGAGCAGTACTTC. The J gene is TRBJ2-7, the V gene TRBV12-5, with 9 bases aligning to TRBD1. This CDR3 spans 14 amino acids. Trimming cost V 5 bases and J 6 bases; bases outside gene matches: 8. Germline V gives CDR1 LGHNT, CDR2 FRNRAP.

This sequence joins TRBV7-9 and TRBJ2-1, with 9 bases lining up with TRBD1. Germline CDR1 reads SEHNR; CDR2 reads FQNEAQ (reference sequence). Germline trimming cut 6 bases from V and 6 bases from J; bases unmatched to any gene: 6. This CDR3 has 14 residues. The CDR3 DNA reads as TGTGCCAGCAGGGACAGGGGAAACTCCAATGAGCAGTTCTTC. Translation gives CASRDRGNSNEQFF.

The chain is built from TRBV7-2 and TRBJ1-5, with TRBD1 identical over 9 bases. CDR3 length: 15 residues. Trimming removed 5 bases from V and 7 bases from J; junction bases left unmatched: 9. Germline V CDR1 and CDR2: SGHTA, FQGNSA. As DNA, the CDR3 is TGTGCCAGCAGCCCACAGGGGGCATTAGCCCAGCCCCAGCATTTT. It specifies CASSPQGALAQPQHF.

The chain joins TRBV7-8 to TRBJ1-2; 10 bases match TRBD1. The germline V gene has CDR1 SGHVS and CDR2 FQNEAQ. CDR3 length equals 14 residues. With 5 bases clipped from V and 8 bases from J, the junction kept 8 bases outside the gene matches. CDR3 amino acids: CASSTRQGAGGYTF. For the CDR3, the DNA is TGTGCCAGCAGCACCCGACAGGGGGCAGGGGGCTACACCTTC. Based on the CDR3 plus reference TRBV7-8 and TRBJ1-2, the full variable domain is GAGVSQSPRYKVAKRGQDVALRCDPISGHVSLFWYQQALGQGPEFLTYFQNEAQLDKSGLPSDRFFAERPEGSVSTLKIQRTQQEDSAVYLCASSTRQGAGGYTFGSGTRLTVV.

The genes are TRBV20-1 and TRBJ2-7; D gene ambiguous. The CDR3 extends over 11 amino acids. Germline CDR1 reads DFQATT; CDR2 reads SNEGSKA (reference sequence). Trimming cost V 1 base and J 4 bases, with 5 bases left between them. In DNA form, the CDR3 reads TGCAGTGCTAGAGTTCAATACGAGCAGTACTTC. Its protein is CSARVQYEQYF.

The V gene is TRBV6-5, the J gene TRBJ2-2, with 7 bases that match TRBD1. The length of the CDR3 is 14 residues. CDR1 is MNHEY, CDR2 SVGAGI, per germline. V was pared by 5 bases and J by 3 bases, with 3 bases of the junction left unmatched. The CDR3 here is CASSTTGHTGELFF. The DNA for the CDR3 is TGTGCCAGCAGTACGACAGGGCACACCGGGGAGCTGTTTTTT.

The chain couples TRBV21-1 to TRBJ1-6; whether TRBD1, the table's D call, matches the DNA was not checked. TRBV21-1 is a listed pseudogene. CDR3 length equals 16 residues. The CDR3 is CASSKGRRQSNSPLHF. Here the CDR3 DNA reads TGTGCCAGCAGCAAAGGTCGGCGACAGTCGAATTCACCCCTCCACTTT.

This rearrangement joins TRBV30 to TRBJ2-5, with 7 bases aligning to TRBD2. V was clipped by 2 bases and J by 2 bases; unmatched bases: 5. This CDR3 is 14 amino acids long. Germline values: CDR1 GTSNPN, CDR2 SVGIG (reference sequence). The CDR3 DNA sequence: TGTGCCTGGAGTTTAGGGCGGGGGCAAGAGACCCAGTACTTC. Protein sequence: CAWSLGRGQETQYF.

V gene TRBV2 combines with J gene TRBJ2-3; 8 bases map to TRBD2. The germline CDR1 and CDR2 sequences are SNHLY and FYNNEI. Germline trimming cut 5 bases from V and 2 bases from J; bases unmatched to any gene: 9. The CDR3 is 16 amino acids. The CDR3 here is CASSRHIAGPTDTQYF. CDR3 DNA sequence: TGTGCCAGCAGTCGGCATATAGCGGGGCCCACAGATACGCAGTATTTT.

In its sample, this clone was seen a few times. The CDR3 sequence is CSVLTHQGSNQPQHF. The CDR3 DNA is TGCAGCGTTTTGACTCACCAGGGAAGCAATCAGCCCCAGCATTTT. The chain links TRBV29-1 to TRBJ1-5, with D tentatively TRBD1 (5 bases). Germline assignment: CDR1 SQVTM and CDR2 ANQGSEA. Trimming cost V 5 bases and J 1 base, with 15 bases left between them. CDR3 length: 15 amino acids.

On this clone itself: The junction shows a germline mismatch at one end, possibly a read error. J is TRBJ2-2 and V is TRBV6-5; no reliable D call. This CDR3 region has 14 residues. Looked up from germline, CDR1 is MNHEY and CDR2 is SVGAGI. The CDR3 spells CASSYSILTRELFF. CDR3 DNA: TGTGCCAGCAGTTACTCGATACTCACCCGGGAGCTGTTTTTT.

The V and J genes are TRBV27 and TRBJ1-6; tentative D call: TRBD1 (5 bases). The CDR3 extends over 15 amino acids. The V and J ends lost 0 bases and 10 bases respectively, with 13 bases between them. Germline V CDR1 and CDR2: MNHEY, SMNVEV (reference sequence). The CDR3 is CASSLSAGYSSPLHF. The CDR3 nucleotides read TGTGCCAGCAGTTTATCGGCAGGGTATTCGTCACCCCTCCACTTT.

The V gene is TRBV7-6, the J gene TRBJ2-3; TRBD2 matches at 10 bases. The CDR3 sequence is 15 residues long. Germline values: CDR1 SGHVS, CDR2 FNYEAQ. V lost 5 bases to trimming and J lost 1 base; unmatched junction nucleotides: 3. The CDR3 nucleotides are TGTGCCAGCAGCCAAAGCGGGGGGGGCACAGATACGCAGTATTTT. As protein: CASSQSGGGTDTQYF.

This chain's CDR3 is CASSLQVLRTDTQYF. CDR3 nucleotide sequence: TGCGCCAGCAGCCTACAGGTCCTGAGAACAGATACGCAGTATTTT. V gene TRBV5-1 combines with J gene TRBJ2-3, with D possibly matching TRBD1 (5 bases). The length of the CDR3 is 15 residues. CDR1 is SGHRS and CDR2 is YFSETQ in the germline V gene. Trimming took off 4 bases at V and 3 bases at J, with 15 bases between the two ends.

CDR3 in DNA: TGTGCCAGCAGTTCCTACCGGACAGGGTACGAAAAACTGTTTTTT. It encodes CASSSYRTGYEKLFF. This sequence joins TRBV6-5 and TRBJ1-4; 8 bases agree with TRBD1. The length of the CDR3 is 15 residues. Germline assignment: CDR1 MNHEY and CDR2 SVGAGI. The junction had 9 bases not matched to a gene; V was cut back by 4 bases and J by 8 bases.

A remark on this clone: One junction end disagrees with the germline gene, perhaps due to a read error. V and J are TRBV29-1 and TRBJ2-2; D is possibly TRBD1 (6 bases). Germline-derived CDR1 and CDR2 are SQVTM and ANQGSEA. The CDR3 contains 16 residues. CDR3 sequence: CSVGYSQGSDTEELFF. The CDR3 coding sequence is TGCAGCGTTGGGTATTCGCAGGGGTCGGACACCGAGGAGCTGTTTTTT.